This section outlines one T cell receptor beta chain sequence together with its context. Its matching antigen is unknown. The entry originates in a study of blood T cells in healthy people across ages. Whole-study findings and limits: Long-lived and aged donors differed, with more naive CD4+ cells and higher diversity in the long-lived.

With a J-beta primer mix and a sample-barcoded 5' primer, a second PCR ran 7 to 11 cycles. One entry per CDR3 protein results from TCRdb running MiXCR on the 5' RACE reads. The table has roughly 1.7 million distinct CDR3 sequences, about 32% seen once. The CDR3 covers 15 residues. V gave up 5 bases and J gave up 2 bases, with 15 bases separating them. CDR1 PRHDT and CDR2 FYEKMQ come from the germline V gene (reference sequence). Total RNA extraction produced at least 5 micrograms (per sample) for the study. The rearrangement links TRBV13 to TRBJ2-5; possible D gene TRBD2, 6 bases. The source is a woman in her twenties or thirties in good health. The sample consisted of blood. The CDR3 reads CASSTAARGQETQYF. The CDR3 DNA is TGTGCCAGCAGCACCGCGGCGCGGGGACAAGAGACCCAGTACTTC.